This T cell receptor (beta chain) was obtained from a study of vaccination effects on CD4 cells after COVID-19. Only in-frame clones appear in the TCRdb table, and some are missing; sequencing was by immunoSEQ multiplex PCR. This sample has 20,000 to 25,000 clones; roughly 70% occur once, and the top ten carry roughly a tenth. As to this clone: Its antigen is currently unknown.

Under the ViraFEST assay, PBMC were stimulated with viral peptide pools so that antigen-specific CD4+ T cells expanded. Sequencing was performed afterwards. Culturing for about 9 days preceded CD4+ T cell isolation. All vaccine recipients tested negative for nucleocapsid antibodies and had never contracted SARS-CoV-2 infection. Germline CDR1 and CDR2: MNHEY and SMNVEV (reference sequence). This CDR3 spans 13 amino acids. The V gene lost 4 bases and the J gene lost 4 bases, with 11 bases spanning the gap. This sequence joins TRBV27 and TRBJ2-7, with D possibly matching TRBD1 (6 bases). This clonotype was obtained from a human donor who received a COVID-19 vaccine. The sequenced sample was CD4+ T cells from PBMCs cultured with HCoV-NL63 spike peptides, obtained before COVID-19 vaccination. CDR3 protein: CASSSNRDYEQYF. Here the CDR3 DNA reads TGTGCCAGCAGTTCGAACAGGGATTACGAGCAGTACTTC.